Listed here are 11 T cell receptor beta chains from one sample, sequenced in a study of blood T cell repertoires in COVID-19 (dated by TCRdb to the early 2020s). Library preparation was by the immunoSEQ multiplex PCR assay. TCRdb re-hosts the immuneACCESS table, in-frame sequences only. Its copies lack some clones; in the studies checked, an unresolved V gene accounts for under half of them, and the cause for the rest is not known. In all, the sample holds more than 110,000 clones, and 84% of those were seen once. Approximately 1.8% of the sample rests with the top ten. Sequenced: PBMCs or T cells enriched from blood (not recorded which). The origin of the receptors is a woman in her late teens or twenties who had been exposed to COVID-19.

This chain joins TRBV11-2 and TRBJ2-7, with a weak D call TRBD1 (5 bases). CDR1 and CDR2 from the germline V gene are SGHAT and FQNNGV. This CDR3 is built from 14 residues. The ends were cut back, 7 bases at V and 3 bases at J, with 16 bases in the middle. The chain's CDR3 is CASTNRTTGYEQYF. In DNA form, the CDR3 reads TGTGCCAGCACCAATAGGACAACTGGCTACGAGCAGTACTTC.

The CDR3 bases are TGTGCCAGCAGCTCACGGCGGGGGTCGAACACTGAAGCTTTCTTT. Protein product: CASSSRRGSNTEAFF. The V and J genes are TRBV7-9 and TRBJ1-1; perhaps TRBD1 as D (5 bases). This CDR3 region has 15 residues. Germline V gene data show CDR1 as SEHNR and CDR2 as FQNEAQ (reference sequence). Trimming left V 4 bases short and J 1 base short, with 13 bases between. Complete variable domain (other parts from reference TRBV7-9 and TRBJ1-1): DTGVSQNPRHKITKRGQNVTFRCDPISEHNRLYWYRQTLGQGPEFLTYFQNEAQLEKSRLLSDRFSAERPKGSFSTLEIQRTEQGDSAMYLCASSSRRGSNTEAFFGQGTRLTVV.

This clone was counted once. CDR3 protein: CASSLYAGGNYGYTF. The CDR3 DNA sequence: TGTGCCAGCAGCCTATACGCAGGGGGAAACTATGGCTACACCTTC. The chain couples TRBV3-1 (or the pseudogene TRBV3-2) to TRBJ1-2, with 7 bases fitting TRBD1. The CDR3 consists of 15 residues. Germline CDR1 and CDR2: LGHDT and YNNKEL (reference sequence). J was trimmed by 2 bases and V by 4 bases; bases with no gene match: 7.

The V gene is TRBV4-1, the J gene TRBJ1-1, with D perhaps TRBD1 (5 bases). Trimming took off 3 bases at V and 4 bases at J, with 15 bases between the two ends. Germline V CDR1 and CDR2: MGHRA, YSYEKL. The CDR3 has 15 residues. This CDR3 reads CASSQPGEQRTEAFF. Written as DNA, the CDR3 is TGCGCCAGCAGCCAGCCGGGGGAACAACGCACTGAAGCTTTCTTT.

The chain combines TRBV15 with TRBJ2-1; 7 bases agree with TRBD2. CDR3 length: 16 amino acids. The junction had 12 bases not matched to a gene; V was cut back by 0 bases and J by 10 bases. Germline assignment: CDR1 LNHNV and CDR2 YYDKDF (reference sequence). The CDR3 sequence: CATSRDGAGVKREQFF. CDR3 nucleotide sequence: TGTGCCACCAGCAGAGATGGGGCGGGAGTAAAACGGGAGCAGTTCTTC.

The chain uses TRBV28 and TRBJ2-2; TRBD2 is a possible D gene (6 bases). V lost 10 bases and J lost 4, with 10 bases in between. The germline gives CDR1 MDHEN, CDR2 SYDVKM. The CDR3 has 12 residues. The CDR3: CATKRVTGELFF. The CDR3 coding sequence is TGTGCCACCAAGCGGGTCACCGGGGAGCTGTTTTTT.

V is TRBV14 and J is TRBJ2-7; D might be TRBD1 (6 bases). The CDR3 totals 13 residues. Germline V CDR1 and CDR2: SGHDN, FVKESK. The V end was cut by 10 bases, the J end by 7 bases, with 20 bases between. The CDR3 bases are TGTGCCACTCGCCTGGGGGCCGTGGGGGAGCAGTACTTC. As protein: CATRLGAVGEQYF.

The chain is built from TRBV18 and TRBJ1-1; D is uncertain. From germline, CDR1 is KGHSH and CDR2 LQKENI. The CDR3 covers 16 residues. The V end was cut by 3 bases, the J end by 0 bases, with 14 bases between. The CDR3, as DNA: TGTGCCAGCTCACCCGGTAGATCCCCCATGAACACTGAAGCTTTCTTT. This translates into CASSPGRSPMNTEAFF. The full variable domain, rest sourced from reference TRBV18 and TRBJ1-1, is NAGVMQNPRHLVRRRGQEARLRCSPMKGHSHVYWYRQLPEEGLKFMVYLQKENIIDESGMPKERFSAEFPKEGPSILRIQQVVRGDSAAYFCASSPGRSPMNTEAFFGQGTRLTVV.

This sequence joins TRBV7-3 and TRBJ2-3; a possible D gene is TRBD2 (5 bases). Germline values: CDR1 SGHTA, CDR2 FQGTGA. V lost 3 bases and J 0 bases, leaving 13 bases between the germline ends. The CDR3 length is 16 residues. CDR3 nucleotides: TGTGCCAGCAGCTTGGGCGGGTTCCCTAGCACAGATACGCAGTATTTT. Translating it yields CASSLGGFPSTDTQYF.

This clone occurred a few times. This chain joins TRBV6-4 and TRBJ1-2, with no clear D. The germline V gene has CDR1 MRHNA and CDR2 SNTAGT. The V and J ends lost 3 bases and 4 bases respectively, with 12 bases between them. There are 14 residues in the CDR3. The CDR3 region is CASSEKDGSYGYTF. In nucleotides, the CDR3 is TGTGCCAGCAGTGAGAAGGACGGGAGCTATGGCTACACCTTC.

This clone appeared once. V gene TRBV7-9 combines with J gene TRBJ1-6; a possible D gene is TRBD1 (5 bases). The V end lost 2 bases, the J end lost 8 bases, and 13 bases lay between the germline ends. The length of the CDR3 is 15 residues. Germline assignment: CDR1 SEHNR and CDR2 FQNEAQ (reference sequence). The CDR3 bases are TGTGCCAGCAGCTTATGGGCAGGGCCCTATTCACCCCTCCACTTT. Protein sequence: CASSLWAGPYSPLHF. The full variable domain, completed using reference TRBV7-9 and TRBJ1-6, is DTGVSQNPRHKITKRGQNVTFRCDPISEHNRLYWYRQTLGQGPEFLTYFQNEAQLEKSRLLSDRFSAERPKGSFSTLEIQRTEQGDSAMYLCASSLWAGPYSPLHFGNGTRLTVT.